One sample yielded the 10 T cell receptor beta chains listed below, sequenced in a study of shared clonotypes between healthy human individuals (dated by TCRdb to about 2020). Libraries were built with the immunoSEQ multiplex PCR assay. TCRdb stores this immuneACCESS table with in-frame sequences only. Part of the clones is absent; in the studies checked, under half of the shortfall reflects unresolved V genes, and no reason is known for the rest. In this sample the table shows some 2,400,000 clones, approximately 96% of which occur a single time. Approximately 0.13% of the sample rests with the top ten. The sequenced material came from naive CD4+ T cells sorted from blood. Sample cell subset or site, as interpreted from the label and publication: CD45RA+ positively selected. These receptors all come from a man between 18 and 35 years old in good health.

The chain recombines TRBV10-3 with TRBJ2-2; D gene uncertain. Germline V CDR1 and CDR2: ENHRY, SYGVKD. This CDR3 is 15 amino acids long. V was clipped by 0 bases and J by 1 base, with 6 bases between them. Here the CDR3 DNA reads TGTGCCATCAGTGAGTCCAAGCAGAACACCGGGGAGCTGTTTTTT. This gives the protein CAISESKQNTGELFF.

The chain joins TRBV7-9 to TRBJ1-1; no definite D call. Germline assignment: CDR1 SEHNR and CDR2 FQNEAQ (reference sequence). The CDR3 consists of 14 residues. V lost 4 bases and J 0 bases, leaving 9 bases between the germline ends. The CDR3 DNA reads TGTGCCAGCAGCTCTTCTCTGGTGAACACTGAAGCTTTCTTT. It is translated as CASSSSLVNTEAFF.

The chain carries TRBV2 and TRBJ2-2; D is ambiguous. Trimming took off 2 bases at V and 0 bases at J, with 7 bases between the two ends. From germline, CDR1 is SNHLY and CDR2 FYNNEI. The CDR3 covers 15 residues. The CDR3 region has the DNA TGTGCCAGCAGTGAAAGGCGGTCGAACACCGGGGAGCTGTTTTTT. Protein product: CASSERRSNTGELFF.

This chain joins TRBV6-5 and TRBJ2-7; the D is unclear. Germline lookup yields CDR1 MNHEY and CDR2 SVGAGI. The CDR3 is made up of 14 amino acids. Trimming took 6 bases from V and 1 from J, leaving 13 bases between them. Here the CDR3 reads CASRVGAVSYEQYF. Written as DNA, the CDR3 is TGTGCCAGCAGAGTGGGCGCGGTATCCTACGAGCAGTACTTC.

This sequence joins TRBV19 and TRBJ2-7; 7 positions match TRBD1. This CDR3 comprises 13 residues. V was clipped by 6 bases and J by 3 bases; unmatched bases: 5. Germline CDR1 is LNHDA and CDR2 is SQIVND (reference sequence). CDR3 loop: CASSDRVDYEQYF. CDR3 nucleotide sequence: TGTGCCAGTAGCGACAGGGTGGACTACGAGCAGTACTTC.

The V gene is TRBV11-2, the J gene TRBJ1-1; no clear D. Looked up from germline, CDR1 is SGHAT and CDR2 is FQNNGV. This CDR3 comprises 15 residues. The V gene lost 1 base and the J gene lost 5 bases, with 14 bases spanning the gap. CDR3 sequence reads: CASSLGAGIGTEAFF. The CDR3 nucleotides read TGTGCCAGCAGCTTAGGGGCAGGAATTGGAACTGAAGCTTTCTTT.

The chain links TRBV7-9 to TRBJ2-5; D is unresolved. The V and J ends lost 1 base and 5 bases respectively, with 5 bases between them. Germline V CDR1 and CDR2: SEHNR, FQNEAQ (reference sequence). The CDR3 runs 12 residues. CDR3 bases: TGTGCCAGCAGCTTAGGCTACGAGACCCAGTACTTC. This gives the protein CASSLGYETQYF.

This sequence joins TRBV10-3 and TRBJ2-2; the D gene is possibly TRBD2 (6 bases). Germline V lookup: CDR1 ENHRY, CDR2 SYGVKD. The ends were cut back, 10 bases at V and 5 bases at J, with 14 bases in the middle. The CDR3 runs 13 residues. The CDR3 is CATGRSGTGELFF. CDR3 DNA sequence: TGTGCCACCGGTCGTAGCGGAACCGGGGAGCTGTTTTTT.

This clone came up once. The chain has TRBV7-2 and TRBJ2-3; 7 positions agree with TRBD1. Per germline, CDR1 SGHTA and CDR2 FQGNSA. V shed 1 base, J shed 10 bases, and the junction held 5 bases outside the gene matches. The CDR3 is made up of 13 amino acids. This CDR3 is CASSLDRQGSQYF. In DNA form, the CDR3 reads TGTGCCAGCAGCTTAGACAGACAGGGCTCGCAGTATTTT. Filled out from reference TRBV7-2 and TRBJ2-3, the complete variable domain reads GAGVSQSPSNKVTEKGKDVELRCDPISGHTALYWYRQSLGQGLEFLIYFQGNSAPDKSGLPSDRFSAERTGGSVSTLTIQRTQQEDSAVYLCASSLDRQGSQYFGPGTRLTVL.

The genes are TRBV5-1 and TRBJ2-7; TRBD2 agrees at 8 bases. Germline V gene lookup returns CDR1 SGHRS and CDR2 YFSETQ. This CDR3 comprises 15 residues. J gave up 5 bases and V 1 base, and 8 bases lay outside the gene matches. This CDR3 reads CASSLPTGGPDEQYF. The CDR3 bases are TGCGCCAGCAGCTTGCCTACGGGAGGGCCCGACGAGCAGTACTTC.